The 4 T cell receptor beta chains below come from one sample, sequenced in a study of identical twins (dated by TCRdb to 2015 to 2016). The receptor library was made with 5' RACE. Reads for this sample came from an Illumina HiSeq 2000. Starting from the raw public reads, TCRdb applied fastp trimming at Q25, assembled clones with MiXCR and retained in-frame beta chains. Identical CDR3 protein sequences are pooled into one entry, listed with their most common genes and DNA. In this sample the table shows 260,000 or so distinct CDR3 sequences, roughly 7.5% of which occur a single time. The ten most abundant clones make up less than 6.5% of the sample. These same data were also listed under a study on yellow fever vaccine responses in identical twins.

The sequenced sample was CD8+ T cells sorted from blood. The receptors derive from a woman under 30 in good health.

This clonotype was seen a few times. V usage is TRBV2 and J usage is TRBJ1-2; 7 bases are shared with TRBD1. The CDR3 runs to 11 residues. CDR1 and CDR2 (germline): SNHLY, FYNNEI. The V and J ends lost 8 bases and 6 bases, in that order; junction bases with no gene match: 3. For the CDR3, the DNA is TGTGCCAGCCGCGACAGGGATGGCTACACCTTC. It encodes CASRDRDGYTF.

This clonotype came up a few times. The chain combines TRBV28 with TRBJ2-5, with D tentatively TRBD2 (5 bases). Germline V gene data show CDR1 as MDHEN and CDR2 as SYDVKM. With 2 bases removed from V and 0 bases from J, the gap between germline ends came to 10 bases. The CDR3 loop spans 15 amino acids. CDR3 sequence reads: CASSLGSDYQETQYF. In nucleotides, the CDR3 is TGTGCCAGCAGTTTAGGGTCGGACTACCAAGAGACCCAGTACTTC.

The V call is TRBV20-1, the J call TRBJ2-7; 11 positions match TRBD2. The CDR3 is 18 amino acids. Germline V gene data show CDR1 as DFQATT and CDR2 as SNEGSKA (reference sequence). The J segment lost 3 bases and the V segment lost 2 bases, leaving 15 bases of the junction unmatched. Here the CDR3 reads CSARTRLPTSGGFYEQYV. CDR3 sequence (DNA): TGCAGTGCTAGAACGCGACTCCCTACTAGCGGGGGTTTCTACGAGCAGTACGTC.

Only a few counts were recorded for this clonotype. The chain is built from TRBV18 and TRBJ2-4, with D possibly TRBD2 on 5 matching bases. The V end was cut by 4 bases, the J end by 0 bases, with 13 bases between. CDR1 and CDR2 from the germline V gene are KGHSH and LQKENI. The CDR3 contains 16 residues. CDR3 sequence: CASSRGAGLAKNIQYF. CDR3 DNA: TGTGCCAGCTCACGAGGCGCAGGACTAGCCAAAAACATTCAGTACTTC.